This TCR beta chain was sequenced during a study of blood T cell repertoires in COVID-19. About the study: Donors in the United States, Italy and Spain gave samples during acute or convalescent COVID-19. PBMCs, B-cell-depleted T cells, or T cells were the source of the cDNA or gDNA that made up the material.

In the source study's methods: Using reference gene primer amplification, nucleated cell counts were estimated. Repertoires were generated with immunoSEQ multiplex PCR, while TCRdb's copy carries only in-frame clones and drops some. V, J and clone size reflect that table, while D and trimming were determined from the DNA. Of around 97,000 clones in the sample, roughly 87% were seen once. Trimming at V came to 6 bases and at J to 8 bases, leaving 9 bases not matched to a gene. The CDR3 spans 14 residues. Germline V gene sequence: CDR1 MNHEY, CDR2 SVGAGI. Sequences were obtained from peripheral blood. J is TRBJ2-2 and V is TRBV6-5; TRBD1 aligns across 7 bases. The TCR originated in a man aged 45-60 years in a cohort sampled during active COVID-19. The chain's CDR3 is CASRGQPSAGELFF. Here the CDR3 DNA reads TGTGCCAGCAGGGGACAGCCCTCCGCGGGGGAGCTGTTTTTT.